This T cell receptor beta chain was identified in a study of T cell clonotyping in hematopoietic cell transplantation. Germline V gene data show CDR1 as MNHEY and CDR2 as SMNVEV (reference sequence). This CDR3 spans 17 amino acids. The junction had 14 bases not matched to a gene; V was cut back by 6 bases and J by 3 bases. Only in-frame clones appear in the TCRdb table, and some are missing; sequencing was by immunoSEQ multiplex PCR. Among a few thousand clones listed, roughly 91% were seen once. This chain joins TRBV27 and TRBJ2-3; 8 bases align to TRBD1. The specimen comprised peripheral blood mononuclear cells, sampled 100 days after allogeneic stem cell transplant. The sequence was collected from a male patient aged 70 to 79 who had an allogeneic stem cell transplant from an unrelated donor, so T cells may come from the graft donor. Some clones in this sample may be carry-over from other donors' samples. The CDR3 reads CASSLAVDRGWTDTQYF. Here the CDR3 DNA reads TGTGCCAGCAGCCTCGCCGTTGACAGGGGTTGGACAGATACGCAGTATTTT.